This TCR beta chain is from a study of metastatic and nonmetastatic thyroid tumors. There were no patients who had received any treatment before thyroid surgery. Per the germline V gene, CDR1 is MNHEY and CDR2 is SVGAGI. After removal of 7 bases from V and 19 bases from J, the junction contained 31 bases not matched to a gene. This CDR3 is 18 amino acids long. Study observations and caveats: As reported, TCR beta diversity in blood and tumor was significantly higher in malignant thyroid tumors than in benign nodules.

This clone was picked up a small number of times. Its specificity is unknown. Source study methods: Clinicopathological groups supplied CDR3 differences that were used to build a distant-metastasis classifier for papillary thyroid cancer. TCRdb reanalyzed the PCR reads via MiXCR. It is TCRdb's table, rather than the study itself, that gives the V and J calls and clone size. The data contain tens of thousands of clones, roughly 20% of them singletons. Sequences were obtained from blood. This clonotype originated in a female donor with papillary thyroid cancer or a benign thyroid nodule (not recorded which). Some clones in this sample may be carry-over from other donors' samples. The V call is TRBV6-5, the J call TRBJ2-6; TRBD1 matches 7 bases. For the CDR3, the DNA is TGTGCCAGCAACTTTCGTCCGGGACAGAACTCTGGGGCCAACGTCTTTACTTTC. It encodes CASNFRPGQNSGANVFTF.